This TCR beta chain was captured by sequencing in a study of blood T cell repertoires in COVID-19. The CDR3 runs to 16 residues. Germline lookup yields CDR1 LGHDT and CDR2 YNNKEL (reference sequence). V gave up 4 bases and J gave up 3 bases; unmatched junction bases: 5. Assignment of participants to cohorts was predicated upon participant-reported clinical history. The protocol was immunoSEQ multiplex PCR, while the TCRdb copy is restricted to in-frame clones and leaves out a portion. The repertoire holds under 400,000 clones, around 87% seen once, with 1.5% to 2% in the top ten. This sequence originates from a man aged 40-55 years in a cohort exposed to, infected with or recovered from COVID-19 (not recorded which). What was sequenced was PBMCs or T cells enriched from blood (not recorded which). The chain combines TRBV3-1 (or the pseudogene TRBV3-2) with TRBJ2-1, with 11 bases aligning to TRBD2. Here the CDR3 DNA reads TGTGCCAGCAGCCGAGAGACTAGCGGGGACTACAATGAGCAGTTCTTC. Amino acid sequence: CASSRETSGDYNEQFF.